The 6 T cell receptor beta chains listed next were all sequenced from one sample in a study of blood T cell repertoires in COVID-19. Only in-frame clones appear in the TCRdb table, and some are missing; sequencing was by immunoSEQ multiplex PCR. The repertoire holds under 200,000 clones, approximately 80% seen once, with 9.5% to 11% in the top ten. The source material was PBMCs or T cells enriched from blood (not recorded which). The receptor set was obtained from a man between 45 and 60 years old who had recovered from COVID-19.

V and J are TRBV5-1 and TRBJ2-5, with D possibly being TRBD2 (5 bases). The CDR3 has 14 residues. The V gene's germline CDR1 is SGHRS and CDR2 YFSETQ. Trimming took off 0 bases at V and 5 bases at J, with 11 bases between the two ends. The CDR3 region has the DNA TGCGCCAGCAGCTTGGCCAGAGGGATGGAGACCCAGTACTTC. Translated, it gives CASSLARGMETQYF.

The gene calls are TRBV12-5 and TRBJ1-1, with D perhaps matching TRBD1 (5 bases). This CDR3 has 13 residues. Trimming cost V 5 bases and J 5 bases, with 12 bases left between them. The germline gives CDR1 LGHNT, CDR2 FRNRAP. The CDR3 sequence is CASGLTVGTEAFF. The DNA of the CDR3 is TGTGCTAGTGGTCTGACAGTTGGGACTGAAGCTTTCTTT.

The chain employs TRBV7-8 and TRBJ2-3; TRBD1 is a possible D gene (6 bases). V shed 5 bases and J shed 14 bases, with 14 bases lying between them. Germline lookup yields CDR1 SGHVS and CDR2 FQNEAQ. CDR3 size: 11 residues. CDR3 protein: CASSPGTKGYF. CDR3 sequence (DNA): TGTGCCAGCAGCCCCGGGACAAAGGGGTATTTT.

V and J are TRBV9 and TRBJ1-5; the match to TRBD1 covers 7 bases. Germline CDR1 SGDLS, CDR2 YYNGEE. The CDR3 has 15 amino acids. J gave up 7 bases and V 0 bases, and 7 bases lay outside the gene matches. The CDR3 protein is CASSVGLDREQPQHF. The CDR3 DNA reads TGTGCCAGCAGCGTAGGGCTTGACAGGGAACAGCCCCAGCATTTT.

The V call is TRBV9, the J call TRBJ2-5; D may be TRBD2 (5 bases). This CDR3 region has 14 residues. V lost 0 bases and J lost 5, with 11 bases in between. The germline CDR1 and CDR2 sequences are SGDLS and YYNGEE. The CDR3 DNA reads as TGTGCCAGCAGCGTAGGCCAAGAGCGGGAGACCCAGTACTTC. Its translation is CASSVGQERETQYF.

V usage is TRBV10-3 and J usage is TRBJ2-2, with TRBD1 matching 7 bases. Germline CDR1 and CDR2: ENHRY and SYGVKD. J was trimmed by 5 bases and V by 1 base; bases with no gene match: 10. The CDR3 loop spans 17 amino acids. The CDR3 region is CAISEFETGPPTGELFF. CDR3 DNA: TGTGCCATCAGTGAGTTTGAGACAGGGCCCCCGACCGGGGAGCTGTTTTTT.